The 11 T cell receptor beta chains reported below all come from one sample, sequenced in a study of graft-versus-host responses after intestinal transplantation. Plating of approximately 200,000 CFSE-labeled responder cells was done together with approximately 200,000 irradiated, violet-dye-labeled stimulator cells. Here immunoSEQ multiplex PCR was the method, and the copy in TCRdb shows in-frame clones only, minus some. The repertoire includes 20,000 to 25,000 clones, around 43% of them detected once, and 1.3% to 1.5% sits in the top ten. The sample here was alloreactive CD8+ T cells from a mixed lymphocyte reaction culture, taken before transplantation. Regarding subset: CFSE-low proliferating T cells sorted from roughly six-day pre-transplant mixed lymphocyte reaction (GvH or HvG direction). All receptors come from a human patient who was an organ donor for intestinal transplantation.

The V and J genes are TRBV5-1 and TRBJ2-1; a weak D match, TRBD2 (5 bases). This CDR3 contains 15 residues. V lost 4 bases to trimming and J lost 6 bases, with 17 bases between them. Germline V CDR1 and CDR2: SGHRS, YFSETQ. The CDR3 here is CASSVGLAGGNEQFF. CDR3 coding DNA: TGCGCCAGCAGCGTTGGCCTAGCCGGAGGCAATGAGCAGTTCTTC.

The chain has TRBV11-1 and TRBJ2-7; 7 bases are shared with TRBD1. The V gene's germline CDR1 is SGHAT and CDR2 FQDESV (reference sequence). This CDR3 is 14 amino acids long. The trim removed 1 base at V and 5 bases at J, leaving 5 bases unmatched. CDR3 DNA sequence: TGTGCCAGCAGCTTAGTATTCGGGACAGACGAGCAGTACTTC. It specifies CASSLVFGTDEQYF.

J is TRBJ2-1 and V is TRBV4-3; the match to TRBD1 covers 8 bases. This CDR3 has 16 amino acids. CDR1 and CDR2 from the germline V gene are LGHNA and YSLEER. V shed 1 base, J shed 5 bases, and the junction held 7 bases outside the gene matches. DNA for the CDR3: TGCGCCAGCAGCCAAGTAGGGCAGGGGGCTCACAATGAGCAGTTCTTC. It encodes CASSQVGQGAHNEQFF.

This clone qualifies as medium-sized. The rearrangement joins TRBV27 to TRBJ2-5, with D perhaps TRBD2 (6 bases). CDR3 size: 15 residues. Trimming removed 2 bases from V and 0 bases from J, with 10 bases in between. Germline CDR1 is MNHEY and CDR2 is SMNVEV (reference sequence). The CDR3: CASSLMAGYQETQYF. CDR3 nucleotides: TGTGCCAGCAGTTTAATGGCGGGATACCAAGAGACCCAGTACTTC.

J is TRBJ2-7 and V is TRBV11-2, with TRBD2 identical over 8 bases. The germline gives CDR1 SGHAT, CDR2 FQNNGV. V dropped 0 bases and J dropped 3; count of bases not matched to a gene: 10. This CDR3 is 17 amino acids long. CDR3 DNA sequence: TGTGCCAGCAGCTTAGATTACAGACTAGCGAACCTCTACGAGCAGTACTTC. Encoded protein: CASSLDYRLANLYEQYF.

In its sample, this clone is medium-sized. The CDR3 spells CASSLASAGWPNEQFF. The CDR3 bases are TGTGCCAGCAGCTTAGCGTCGGCGGGATGGCCCAATGAGCAGTTCTTC. This chain links TRBV7-6 with TRBJ2-1; a possible D gene is TRBD2 (6 bases). Germline CDR1 reads SGHVS; CDR2 reads FNYEAQ. The CDR3 totals 16 residues. The ends were cut back, 0 bases at V and 6 bases at J, with 15 bases in the middle. Full variable domain (rest looked up from reference TRBV7-6 and TRBJ2-1): GAGVSQSPRYKVTKRGQDVALRCDPISGHVSLYWYRQALGQGPEFLTYFNYEAQQDKSGLPNDRFSAERPEGSISTLTIQRTEQRDSAMYRCASSLASAGWPNEQFFGPGTRLTVL.

The chain joins TRBV2 to TRBJ2-7; D is perhaps TRBD2 (6 bases). Germline CDR1 reads SNHLY; CDR2 reads FYNNEI. The CDR3 contains 13 residues. Between the trimmed V and J ends, which lost 7 bases and 9 bases, there was a span of 19 bases. The CDR3 DNA is TGTGCCAGCACGCCTCTAACGGGAGACGGGCAGTACTTC. Its protein product is CASTPLTGDGQYF.

The chain joins TRBV28 to TRBJ2-7; 9 positions agree with TRBD1. V lost 5 bases to trimming and J lost 4 bases; unmatched junction nucleotides: 6. The CDR3 contains 14 residues. Germline CDR1 MDHEN, CDR2 SYDVKM. The CDR3 loop is CASSPGTGNYEQYF. The CDR3 DNA sequence: TGTGCCAGCAGTCCCGGGACAGGGAATTACGAGCAGTACTTC.

This chain joins TRBV5-1 and TRBJ2-7; 8 nucleotides agree with TRBD2. The trim removed 0 bases at V and 5 bases at J, leaving 7 bases unmatched. This CDR3 is built from 15 residues. In germline, CDR1 is SGHRS, CDR2 YFSETQ. The CDR3 loop reads CASSLAPGGVHEQYF. The CDR3, as DNA: TGCGCCAGCAGCTTGGCCCCGGGAGGGGTCCACGAGCAGTACTTC. The whole variable domain, filled in from reference TRBV5-1 and TRBJ2-7, reads KAGVTQTPRYLIKTRGQQVTLSCSPISGHRSVSWYQQTPGQGLQFLFEYFSETQRNKGNFPGRFSGRQFSNSRSEMNVSTLELGDSALYLCASSLAPGGVHEQYFGPGTRLTVT.

The chain joins TRBV6-1 to TRBJ1-2, with TRBD1 as a possible D gene (5 bases). V was pared by 10 bases and J by 5 bases, with 11 bases between. Germline CDR1 MNHNS, CDR2 SASEGT. This CDR3 is 11 amino acids long. The CDR3 sequence is CAILRGYGYTF. The CDR3 DNA sequence: TGTGCCATCCTCCGGGGGTATGGCTACACCTTC.

V usage is TRBV9 and J usage is TRBJ2-7, with 8 bases that match TRBD1. V dropped 1 base and J dropped 6; count of bases not matched to a gene: 15. The CDR3 has 17 residues. Germline V gene data show CDR1 as SGDLS and CDR2 as YYNGEE. The CDR3 region is CASSVPQGVFTHSEQYF. For the CDR3, the DNA is TGTGCCAGCAGCGTACCACAGGGGGTTTTTACGCACTCCGAGCAGTACTTC. The variable domain in full, completed from reference TRBV9 and TRBJ2-7, reads DSGVTQTPKHLITATGQRVTLRCSPRSGDLSVYWYQQSLDQGLQFLIQYYNGEERAKGNILERFSAQQFPDLHSELNLSSLELGDSALYFCASSVPQGVFTHSEQYFGPGTRLTVT.